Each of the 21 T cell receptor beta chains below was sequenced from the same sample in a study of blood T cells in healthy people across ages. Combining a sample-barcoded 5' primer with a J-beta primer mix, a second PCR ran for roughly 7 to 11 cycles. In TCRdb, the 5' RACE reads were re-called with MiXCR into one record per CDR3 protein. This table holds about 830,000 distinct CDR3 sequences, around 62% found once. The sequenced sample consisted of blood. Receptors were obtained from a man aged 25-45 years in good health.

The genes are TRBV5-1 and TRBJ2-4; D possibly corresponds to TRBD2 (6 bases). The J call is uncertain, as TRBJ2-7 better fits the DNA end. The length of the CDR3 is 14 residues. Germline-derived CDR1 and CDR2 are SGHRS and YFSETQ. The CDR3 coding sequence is TGCGCCAGCAGCCCGGAACTAGCTTCCCACGAGCAGTACTTC. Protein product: CASSPELASHEQYF.

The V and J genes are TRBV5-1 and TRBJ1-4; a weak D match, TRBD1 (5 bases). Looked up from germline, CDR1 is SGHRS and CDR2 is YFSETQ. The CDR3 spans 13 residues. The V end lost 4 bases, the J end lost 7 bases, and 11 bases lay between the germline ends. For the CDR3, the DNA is TGCGCCAGCAGCCAGGGCCTCCGTGAAAAACTGTTTTTT. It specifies CASSQGLREKLFF.

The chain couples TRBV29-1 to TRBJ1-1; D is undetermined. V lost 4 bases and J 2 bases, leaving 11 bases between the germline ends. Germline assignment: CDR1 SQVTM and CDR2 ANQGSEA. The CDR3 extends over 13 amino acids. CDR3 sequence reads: CSVAPWGNTEAFF. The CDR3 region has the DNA TGCAGCGTTGCCCCGTGGGGAAACACTGAAGCTTTCTTT. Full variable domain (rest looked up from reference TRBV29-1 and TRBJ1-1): SAVISQKPSRDICQRGTSLTIQCQVDSQVTMMFWYRQQPGQSLTLIATANQGSEATYESGFVIDKFPISRPNLTFSTLTVSNMSPEDSSIYLCSVAPWGNTEAFFGQGTRLTVV.

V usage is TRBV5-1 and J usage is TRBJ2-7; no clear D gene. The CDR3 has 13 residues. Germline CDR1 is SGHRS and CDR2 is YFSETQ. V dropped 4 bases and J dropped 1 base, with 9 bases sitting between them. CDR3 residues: CASSHGGSYEQYF. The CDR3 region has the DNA TGCGCCAGCAGCCACGGCGGATCCTACGAGCAGTACTTC.

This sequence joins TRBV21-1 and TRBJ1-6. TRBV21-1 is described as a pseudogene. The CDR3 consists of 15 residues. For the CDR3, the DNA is TGTGCCAGCAGCGGAATAAGGAAGAGATGTTCACCCCTCCACTTT. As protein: CASSGIRKRCSPLHF.

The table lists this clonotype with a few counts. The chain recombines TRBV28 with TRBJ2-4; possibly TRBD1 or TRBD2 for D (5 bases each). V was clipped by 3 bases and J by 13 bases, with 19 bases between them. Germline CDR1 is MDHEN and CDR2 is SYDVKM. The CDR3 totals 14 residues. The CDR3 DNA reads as TGTGCCAGCAGTTTTGGGCAGGGAGTAGGGGAGCAGTACTTC. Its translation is CASSFGQGVGEQYF.

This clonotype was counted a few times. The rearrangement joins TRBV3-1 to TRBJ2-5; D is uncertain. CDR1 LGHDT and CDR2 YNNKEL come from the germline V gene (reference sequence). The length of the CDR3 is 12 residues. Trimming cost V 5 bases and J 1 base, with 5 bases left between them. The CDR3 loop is CASSSSQETQYF. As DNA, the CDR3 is TGTGCCAGCAGCTCAAGCCAAGAGACCCAGTACTTC.

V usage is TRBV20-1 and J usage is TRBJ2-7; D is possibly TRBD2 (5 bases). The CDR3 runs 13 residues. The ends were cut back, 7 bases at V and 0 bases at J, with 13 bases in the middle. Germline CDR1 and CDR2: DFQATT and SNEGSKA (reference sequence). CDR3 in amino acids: CSGSGGISYEQYF. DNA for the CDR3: TGCAGTGGAAGTGGAGGCATCTCCTACGAGCAGTACTTC.

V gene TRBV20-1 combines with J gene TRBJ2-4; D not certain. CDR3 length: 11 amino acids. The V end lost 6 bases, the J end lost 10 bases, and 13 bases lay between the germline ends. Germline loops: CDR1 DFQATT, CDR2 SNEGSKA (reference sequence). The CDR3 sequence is CSAPTPRIQYF. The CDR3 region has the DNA TGCAGTGCACCCACCCCGAGAATTCAGTACTTC.

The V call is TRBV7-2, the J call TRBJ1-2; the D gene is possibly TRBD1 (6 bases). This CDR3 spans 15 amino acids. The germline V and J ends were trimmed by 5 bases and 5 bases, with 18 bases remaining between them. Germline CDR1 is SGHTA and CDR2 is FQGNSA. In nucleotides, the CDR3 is TGTGCCAGCAGCCCCGTTAGGGGGGCTGAGTATGGCTACACCTTC. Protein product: CASSPVRGAEYGYTF. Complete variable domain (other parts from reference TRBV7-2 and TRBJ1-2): GAGVSQSPSNKVTEKGKDVELRCDPISGHTALYWYRQSLGQGLEFLIYFQGNSAPDKSGLPSDRFSAERTGGSVSTLTIQRTQQEDSAVYLCASSPVRGAEYGYTFGSGTRLTVV.

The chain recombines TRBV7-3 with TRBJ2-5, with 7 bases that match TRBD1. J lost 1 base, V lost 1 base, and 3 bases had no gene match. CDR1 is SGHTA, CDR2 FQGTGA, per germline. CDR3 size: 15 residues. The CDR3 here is CASSLMPGGQETQYF. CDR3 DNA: TGTGCCAGCAGCTTAATGCCAGGGGGCCAAGAGACCCAGTACTTC.

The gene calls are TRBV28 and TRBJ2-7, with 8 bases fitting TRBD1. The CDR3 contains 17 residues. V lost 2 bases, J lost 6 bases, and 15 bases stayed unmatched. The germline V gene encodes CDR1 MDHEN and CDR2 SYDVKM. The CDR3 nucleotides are TGTGCCAGCAGTTTAATTGGCGGCAGGGGGCGGTTTAGCGAGCAGTACTTC. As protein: CASSLIGGRGRFSEQYF.

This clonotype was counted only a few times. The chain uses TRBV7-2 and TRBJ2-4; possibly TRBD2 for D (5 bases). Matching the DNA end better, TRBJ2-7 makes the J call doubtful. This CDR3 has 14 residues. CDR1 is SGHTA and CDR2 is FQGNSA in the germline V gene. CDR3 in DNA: TGTGCCAGCAGCCCCCCAGCGGTCTTGTACGAGCAGTACTTC. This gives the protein CASSPPAVLYEQYF.

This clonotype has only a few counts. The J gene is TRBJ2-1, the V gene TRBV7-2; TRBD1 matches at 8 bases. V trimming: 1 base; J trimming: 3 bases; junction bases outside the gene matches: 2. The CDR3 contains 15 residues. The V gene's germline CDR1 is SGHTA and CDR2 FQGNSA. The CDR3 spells CASSLGGTGYNEQFF. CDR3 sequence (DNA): TGTGCCAGCAGCTTAGGTGGGACAGGCTACAATGAGCAGTTCTTC.

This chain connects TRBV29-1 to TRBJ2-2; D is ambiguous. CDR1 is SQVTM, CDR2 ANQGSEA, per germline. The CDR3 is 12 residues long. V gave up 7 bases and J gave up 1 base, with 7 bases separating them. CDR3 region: CSAAMNTGELFF. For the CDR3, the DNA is TGCAGCGCAGCCATGAACACCGGGGAGCTGTTTTTT.

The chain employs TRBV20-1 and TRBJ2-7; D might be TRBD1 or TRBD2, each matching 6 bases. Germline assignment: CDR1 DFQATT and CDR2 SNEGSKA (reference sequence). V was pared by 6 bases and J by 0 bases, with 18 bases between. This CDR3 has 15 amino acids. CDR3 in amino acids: CSASGAGRPSYEQYF. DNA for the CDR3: TGCAGTGCCTCGGGGGCGGGACGGCCCTCCTACGAGCAGTACTTC.

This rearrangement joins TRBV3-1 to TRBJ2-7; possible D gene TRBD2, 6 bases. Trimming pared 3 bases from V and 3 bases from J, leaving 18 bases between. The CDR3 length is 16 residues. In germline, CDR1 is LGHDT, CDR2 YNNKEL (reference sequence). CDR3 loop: CASSHFGGSLVYEQYF. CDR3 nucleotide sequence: TGTGCCAGCAGCCACTTCGGAGGGAGTTTGGTCTACGAGCAGTACTTC.

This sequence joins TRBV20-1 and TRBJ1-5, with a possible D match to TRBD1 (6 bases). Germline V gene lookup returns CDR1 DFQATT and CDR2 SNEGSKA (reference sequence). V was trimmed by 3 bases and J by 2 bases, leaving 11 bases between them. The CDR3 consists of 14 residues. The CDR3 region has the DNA TGCAGTGCTAGGCCACAGGGCCGCAATCAGCCCCAGCATTTT. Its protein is CSARPQGRNQPQHF.

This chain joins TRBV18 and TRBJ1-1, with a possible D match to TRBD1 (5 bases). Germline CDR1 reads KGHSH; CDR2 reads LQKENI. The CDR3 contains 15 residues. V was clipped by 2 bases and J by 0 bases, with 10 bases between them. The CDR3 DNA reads TGTGCCAGCTCACCATCGACAGACATGAACACTGAAGCTTTCTTT. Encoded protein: CASSPSTDMNTEAFF.

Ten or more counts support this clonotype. The CDR3 is CASSQDLGRGPNSPLHF. The CDR3 DNA reads as TGTGCCAGCAGCCAAGATCTGGGTAGGGGGCCTAATTCACCCCTCCACTTT. The V and J genes are TRBV4-2 and TRBJ1-6; 7 bases map to TRBD1. CDR1 and CDR2 from the germline V gene are LGHNA and YNFKEQ. CDR3 length: 17 residues. V lost 0 bases and J lost 6; bases outside the gene matches: 8.

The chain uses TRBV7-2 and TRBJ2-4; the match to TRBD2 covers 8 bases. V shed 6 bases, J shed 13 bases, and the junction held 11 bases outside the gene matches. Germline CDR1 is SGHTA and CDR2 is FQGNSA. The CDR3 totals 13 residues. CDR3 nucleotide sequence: TGTGCCAGCAGTCGTAGCGGGGAGGGAGAGCAGTACTTC. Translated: CASSRSGEGEQYF.